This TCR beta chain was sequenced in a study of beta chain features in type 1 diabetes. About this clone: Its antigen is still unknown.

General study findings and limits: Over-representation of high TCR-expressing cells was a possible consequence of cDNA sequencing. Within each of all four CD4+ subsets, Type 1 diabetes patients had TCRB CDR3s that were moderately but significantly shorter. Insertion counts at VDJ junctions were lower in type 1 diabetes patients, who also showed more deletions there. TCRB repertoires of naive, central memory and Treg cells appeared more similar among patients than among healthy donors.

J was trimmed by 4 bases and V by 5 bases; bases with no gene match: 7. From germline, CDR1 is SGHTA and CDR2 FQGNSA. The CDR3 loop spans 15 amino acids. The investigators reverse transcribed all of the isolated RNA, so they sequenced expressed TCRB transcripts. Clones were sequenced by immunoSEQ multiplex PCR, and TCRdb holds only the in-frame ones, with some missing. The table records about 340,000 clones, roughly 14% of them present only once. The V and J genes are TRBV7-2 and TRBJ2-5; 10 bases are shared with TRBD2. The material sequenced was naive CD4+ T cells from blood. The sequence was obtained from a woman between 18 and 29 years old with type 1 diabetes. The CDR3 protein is CASSHAASGRETQYF. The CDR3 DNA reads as TGTGCCAGCAGCCATGCGGCTAGCGGGAGAGAGACCCAGTACTTC.